These 30 T cell receptor beta chains originate from one sample sequenced in a study of human T cells and chemical hapten exposure. TCRdb itself ran the RACE reads through MiXCR, one entry per CDR3 protein. This table holds 60,000 to 70,000 distinct CDR3 sequences, 9.5% to 12% found once. Time point defined: pre-sensitization, week 0. As to treatment: therapeutic diphenylcyclopropenone sensitization with weekly scalp DPC. The specimen was whole blood, collected in connection with sensitization to the hapten diphenylcyclopropenone (DPC). The receptors derive from a woman aged 45-65 years with alopecia areata. Some clones in this sample may be carry-over from other donors' samples.

This clonotype was observed at least ten times. J is TRBJ1-2 and V is TRBV5-6, with unresolved D. The germline gives CDR1 SGHDT, CDR2 YYEEEE. This CDR3 is built from 14 residues. Trimming shortened V by 0 bases and J by 7 bases, and 13 bases separated the two germline ends. DNA for the CDR3: TGTGCCAGCAGCTTGGCCGGATACGCTCCTGGCTACACCTTC. Its protein is CASSLAGYAPGYTF.

This clonotype has ten or more counts. At one of its ends the junction is not consistent with the germline gene, which may arise from a read error. This chain connects TRBV7-7 to TRBJ2-2; the D gene is possibly TRBD1 (5 bases). Germline assignment: CDR1 SSHAT and CDR2 FNYEAQ (reference sequence). The CDR3 is made up of 14 amino acids. CDR3 amino acids: CASSLTGSTGELFF. CDR3 DNA: TGTGCTAGCAGCTTAACAGGATCCACCGGGGAGCTGTTTTTT.

There are many counts of this clonotype. The chain links TRBV18 to TRBJ2-2; D unresolved. The CDR3 totals 13 residues. Germline CDR1 KGHSH, CDR2 LQKENI. V was cut by 3 bases and J by 5 bases, with 7 bases left in between. CDR3 DNA: TGTGCCAGCTCACCGGATTTAACCGGGGAGCTGTTTTTT. This translates into CASSPDLTGELFF. The full variable domain, its missing parts supplied by reference TRBV18 and TRBJ2-2, is NAGVMQNPRHLVRRRGQEARLRCSPMKGHSHVYWYRQLPEEGLKFMVYLQKENIIDESGMPKERFSAEFPKEGPSILRIQQVVRGDSAAYFCASSPDLTGELFFGEGSRLTVL.

V is TRBV28 and J is TRBJ1-6, with unresolved D. V was pared by 3 bases and J by 12 bases, with 9 bases between. The CDR3 contains 12 residues. Per germline, CDR1 MDHEN and CDR2 SYDVKM. The CDR3: CASSLEFLPLHF. CDR3 coding DNA: TGTGCCAGCAGTTTGGAATTCTTACCCCTCCACTTT.

This clonotype was counted many times. The chain is built from TRBV3-1 and TRBJ2-3; the D is unclear. The V and J ends lost 3 bases and 3 bases respectively, with 1 base between them. Germline lookup yields CDR1 LGHDT and CDR2 YNNKEL (reference sequence). The CDR3 runs to 11 residues. CDR3 nucleotides: TGTGCCAGCAGCCAGACAGATACGCAGTATTTT. Translated, it gives CASSQTDTQYF.

This clonotype has a count of ten or more. V usage is TRBV2 and J usage is TRBJ1-2, with D uncertain. Trimming shortened V by 3 bases and J by 5 bases, and 13 bases separated the two germline ends. The germline gives CDR1 SNHLY, CDR2 FYNNEI. The CDR3 length is 14 residues. The CDR3 is CASSESTAAYGYTF. The CDR3 bases are TGTGCCAGCAGTGAGTCGACGGCGGCGTATGGCTACACCTTC. The variable domain in full, completed from reference TRBV2 and TRBJ1-2, reads EPEVTQTPSHQVTQMGQEVILRCVPISNHLYFYWYRQILGQKVEFLVSFYNNEISEKSEIFDDQFSVERPDGSNFTLKIRSTKLEDSAMYFCASSESTAAYGYTFGSGTRLTVV.

This chain links TRBV20-1 with TRBJ2-3, with no clear D. V lost 1 base and J 0 bases, leaving 8 bases between the germline ends. CDR1 is DFQATT, CDR2 SNEGSKA, per germline (reference sequence). The CDR3 runs to 14 residues. The DNA of the CDR3 is TGCAGTGCTAGAGCCAGCGATAGCACAGATACGCAGTATTTT. This sequence encodes CSARASDSTDTQYF.

With respect to this clonotype: It may be a read error: a sequence one base away is much more abundant. The conserved phenylalanine or tryptophan is not found at the CDR3 terminus, so this likely reflects a read error. V gene TRBV18 combines with J gene TRBJ2-3, with TRBD1 matching 11 bases. CDR3 length: 15 residues. With 3 bases clipped from V and 5 bases from J, the junction kept 4 bases outside the gene matches. Looked up from germline, CDR1 is KGHSH and CDR2 is LQKENI. CDR3 residues: CASSPGQGALDTQYY. In DNA form, the CDR3 reads TGTGCCAGCTCACCCGGACAGGGGGCGTTAGATACGCAGTATTAT.

There are a few counts of this clonotype. The chain couples TRBV7-2 to TRBJ2-1, with D perhaps TRBD1 (6 bases). Germline CDR1 and CDR2: SGHTA and FQGNSA. Trimming took 4 bases from V and 9 from J, leaving 13 bases between them. The CDR3 has 13 residues. In nucleotides, the CDR3 is TGTGCCAGCAGCTCCTTGGGGGCTGGTGAGCAGTTCTTC. Translating it yields CASSSLGAGEQFF. The variable domain in full, completed from reference TRBV7-2 and TRBJ2-1, reads GAGVSQSPSNKVTEKGKDVELRCDPISGHTALYWYRQSLGQGLEFLIYFQGNSAPDKSGLPSDRFSAERTGGSVSTLTIQRTQQEDSAVYLCASSSLGAGEQFFGPGTRLTVL.

Ten or more counts support this clonotype. The V and J genes are TRBV20-1 and TRBJ1-2; 8 bases match TRBD1. The V and J ends lost 6 bases and 13 bases, in that order; junction bases with no gene match: 16. There are 13 residues in the CDR3. Germline CDR1 reads DFQATT; CDR2 reads SNEGSKA (reference sequence). The CDR3 coding sequence is TGCAGTGCCGCGAGCCAGGACAGGGCATTACCCACCTTC. Its protein is CSAASQDRALPTF.

The gene calls are TRBV5-1 and TRBJ1-4, with D perhaps TRBD1 (6 bases). The CDR3 contains 15 residues. Trimming took 4 bases from V and 2 from J, leaving 12 bases between them. CDR1 and CDR2 (germline): SGHRS, YFSETQ. CDR3 residues: CASSVQGYTNEKLFF. The CDR3 nucleotides are TGCGCCAGCAGCGTACAGGGATACACTAATGAAAAACTGTTTTTT.

A few counts support this clonotype. V usage is TRBV5-1 and J usage is TRBJ1-1, with D perhaps TRBD1 (5 bases). This CDR3 comprises 15 residues. With 3 bases removed from V and 2 bases from J, the gap between germline ends came to 14 bases. The germline CDR1 and CDR2 sequences are SGHRS and YFSETQ. The CDR3: CASSSYGGVNTEAFF. The DNA of the CDR3 is TGCGCCAGCAGCTCCTACGGGGGAGTAAACACTGAAGCTTTCTTT.

This clonotype appeared many times. The CDR3 is CASSLASYEQYF. CDR3 bases: TGTGCCAGCAGCTTAGCTTCCTACGAGCAGTACTTC. This sequence joins TRBV11-2 and TRBJ2-7; D call uncertain. This CDR3 region has 12 residues. Between the trimmed V and J ends, which lost 1 base and 1 base, there was a span of 2 bases. The germline gives CDR1 SGHAT, CDR2 FQNNGV.

This clonotype was observed many times. The V gene is TRBV7-9, the J gene TRBJ1-2, with 9 nucleotides matching TRBD1. V lost 1 base to trimming and J lost 1 base; unmatched junction nucleotides: 1. CDR1 and CDR2 from the germline V gene are SEHNR and FQNEAQ (reference sequence). The length of the CDR3 is 15 residues. The CDR3 sequence is CASSLGDRDNYGYTF. CDR3 DNA sequence: TGTGCCAGCAGCTTAGGGGACAGGGATAACTATGGCTACACCTTC. Variable domain in full (rest from reference TRBV7-9 and TRBJ1-2): DTGVSQNPRHKITKRGQNVTFRCDPISEHNRLYWYRQTLGQGPEFLTYFQNEAQLEKSRLLSDRFSAERPKGSFSTLEIQRTEQGDSAMYLCASSLGDRDNYGYTFGSGTRLTVV.

This clonotype was observed a handful of times. The chain uses TRBV29-1 and TRBJ2-1; a possible D gene is TRBD2 (6 bases). The CDR3 is 13 amino acids. Germline V gene lookup returns CDR1 SQVTM and CDR2 ANQGSEA. The CDR3 sequence is CSVAAFSYNEQFF. CDR3 DNA: TGCAGTGTAGCGGCGTTCTCCTACAATGAGCAGTTCTTC.

This clonotype appeared many times. The chain is built from TRBV6-2 or TRBV6-3 and TRBJ1-1, with 7 nucleotides matching TRBD1. Germline V gene lookup returns CDR1 MNHEY and CDR2 SVGEGT. The CDR3 has 13 residues. Germline trimming cut 2 bases from V and 8 bases from J; bases unmatched to any gene: 5. CDR3 bases: TGTGCCAGCAGTTACCAGGGGGACGGCGAAGCTTTCTTT. It specifies CASSYQGDGEAFF.

This clonotype occurred a few times. This sequence joins TRBV7-6 and TRBJ2-7; D is perhaps TRBD2 (5 bases). The germline V and J ends were trimmed by 4 bases and 2 bases, with 9 bases remaining between them. The CDR3 loop spans 13 amino acids. Germline lookup yields CDR1 SGHVS and CDR2 FNYEAQ. CDR3 amino acids: CASSSSGTYEQYF. CDR3 bases: TGTGCCAGCAGCTCCAGCGGTACCTACGAGCAGTACTTC.

In its sample, this clonotype was seen many times. The rearrangement links TRBV30 to TRBJ1-1, with 8 bases matching TRBD1. The CDR3 contains 16 residues. Germline V lookup: CDR1 GTSNPN, CDR2 SVGIG (reference sequence). V lost 5 bases and J lost 5; bases outside the gene matches: 16. CDR3: CAWFRGQGGFGTEAFF. The CDR3 DNA sequence: TGTGCCTGGTTTCGCGGACAGGGTGGGTTTGGGACTGAAGCTTTCTTT.

The rearrangement uses TRBV18 and TRBJ2-2; TRBD1 matches at 8 bases. The V gene end was trimmed by 2 bases and the J gene end by 5 bases; junction bases not matched to a gene: 4. This CDR3 is 15 amino acids long. Germline V gives CDR1 KGHSH, CDR2 LQKENI. The CDR3 bases are TGTGCCAGCTCACCAAGGACAGGGCATACCGGGGAGCTGTTTTTT. The encoded protein is CASSPRTGHTGELFF.

This clonotype was counted many times. The chain couples TRBV7-9 to TRBJ1-1, with 10 bases that match TRBD1. J was trimmed by 4 bases and V by 5 bases; bases with no gene match: 7. The germline V gene encodes CDR1 SEHNR and CDR2 FQNEAQ (reference sequence). The CDR3 runs 15 residues. CDR3 DNA: TGTGCCAGCAGCCCTAGACAGGGGGCGGGCACTGAAGCTTTCTTT. The encoded protein is CASSPRQGAGTEAFF.

In its sample, this clonotype was seen many times. V gene TRBV7-9 combines with J gene TRBJ2-7; D is unresolved. Trimming left V 2 bases short and J 3 bases short, with 14 bases between. The CDR3 has 15 residues. CDR1 and CDR2 from the germline V gene are SEHNR and FQNEAQ (reference sequence). In DNA form, the CDR3 reads TGTGCCAGCAGCTTACTCGGCCAGATGCACTACGAGCAGTACTTC. Translated: CASSLLGQMHYEQYF.

This clonotype was detected ten times or more. The chain uses TRBV6-1 and TRBJ2-2; 8 positions agree with TRBD1. The CDR3 has 15 amino acids. The germline CDR1 and CDR2 sequences are MNHNS and SASEGT. V lost 7 bases and J lost 5; bases outside the gene matches: 9. The CDR3: CASNDDRGWTGELFF. For the CDR3, the DNA is TGTGCCAGCAATGACGACAGGGGCTGGACCGGGGAGCTGTTTTTT.

This clonotype was recorded many times. The V gene is TRBV6-5, the J gene TRBJ1-6, with a possible D match to TRBD1 (5 bases). The germline V gene has CDR1 MNHEY and CDR2 SVGAGI. There are 13 residues in the CDR3. Trimming removed 0 bases from V and 9 bases from J, with 6 bases in between. The CDR3 nucleotides read TGTGCCAGCAGTTACTCCAGGGTTTCACCCCTCCACTTT. It encodes CASSYSRVSPLHF.

This clonotype was observed a handful of times. The CDR3 loop reads CASSLRTGFSGANVLTF. The CDR3 DNA follows: TGTGCCAGTAGCCTCCGGACAGGATTCTCTGGGGCCAACGTCCTGACTTTC. The rearrangement uses TRBV19 and TRBJ2-6; 7 nucleotides agree with TRBD1. Germline lookup yields CDR1 LNHDA and CDR2 SQIVND (reference sequence). The V segment lost 6 bases and the J segment 0 bases; nucleotides outside the gene matches: 8. This CDR3 has 17 amino acids. Full variable domain (remainder filled in from reference TRBV19 and TRBJ2-6): DGGITQSPKYLFRKEGQNVTLSCEQNLNHDAMYWYRQDPGQGLRLIYYSQIVNDFQKGDIAEGYSVSREKKESFPLTVTSAQKNPTAFYLCASSLRTGFSGANVLTFGAGSRLTVL.

This clonotype was counted at least ten times. The genes are TRBV7-2 and TRBJ2-3; D is ambiguous. The CDR3 contains 14 residues. CDR1 SGHTA and CDR2 FQGNSA come from the germline V gene. The germline V and J ends were trimmed by 1 base and 5 bases, with 10 bases remaining between them. The CDR3 reads CASSLVRLLDTQYF. Here the CDR3 DNA reads TGTGCCAGCAGCTTAGTGCGGCTTCTAGATACGCAGTATTTT. The full variable domain, rest sourced from reference TRBV7-2 and TRBJ2-3, is GAGVSQSPSNKVTEKGKDVELRCDPISGHTALYWYRQSLGQGLEFLIYFQGNSAPDKSGLPSDRFSAERTGGSVSTLTIQRTQQEDSAVYLCASSLVRLLDTQYFGPGTRLTVL.

V and J are TRBV29-1 and TRBJ2-1, with 8 bases fitting TRBD1. After removal of 3 bases from V and 2 bases from J, the junction contained 6 bases not matched to a gene. Germline lookup yields CDR1 SQVTM and CDR2 ANQGSEA. The CDR3 totals 15 residues. DNA of the CDR3: TGCAGCGTTGAGTTACAGGGGGGTACCTACAATGAGCAGTTCTTC. Its protein product is CSVELQGGTYNEQFF.

This clonotype was picked up a small number of times. V and J are TRBV4-3 and TRBJ2-7; D is unclear. The CDR3 runs to 15 residues. V lost 0 bases and J 2 bases, leaving 11 bases between the germline ends. Per the germline V gene, CDR1 is LGHNA and CDR2 is YSLEER. CDR3: CASSQEDRDAYEQYF. DNA of the CDR3: TGCGCCAGCAGCCAAGAAGATAGGGATGCCTACGAGCAGTACTTC.

This clonotype was seen only a few times. V and J are TRBV7-9 and TRBJ1-1; D unclear. The germline V and J ends were trimmed by 3 bases and 5 bases, with 10 bases remaining between them. Germline CDR1 reads SEHNR; CDR2 reads FQNEAQ (reference sequence). The CDR3 is 13 amino acids. The CDR3 is CASSFEGRTEAFF. In DNA form, the CDR3 reads TGTGCCAGCAGCTTTGAGGGAAGGACTGAAGCTTTCTTT.

This clonotype came up a few times. The rearrangement joins TRBV29-1 to TRBJ2-1; the match to TRBD1 covers 9 bases. CDR1 is SQVTM and CDR2 is ANQGSEA in the germline V gene. The trim removed 7 bases at V and 6 bases at J, leaving 7 bases unmatched. This CDR3 is built from 13 residues. The CDR3 spells CSAIQGASNEQFF. For the CDR3, the DNA is TGCAGCGCGATACAGGGGGCTAGCAATGAGCAGTTCTTC.

This clonotype occurred many times. This chain links TRBV3-1 with TRBJ2-3; a weak D match, TRBD2 (5 bases). V gave up 1 base and J gave up 6 bases, with 8 bases separating them. This CDR3 is 13 amino acids long. Looked up from germline, CDR1 is LGHDT and CDR2 is YNNKEL (reference sequence). The DNA of the CDR3 is TGTGCCAGCAGCCAAGCGGGAAGTGATACGCAGTATTTT. This sequence encodes CASSQAGSDTQYF.